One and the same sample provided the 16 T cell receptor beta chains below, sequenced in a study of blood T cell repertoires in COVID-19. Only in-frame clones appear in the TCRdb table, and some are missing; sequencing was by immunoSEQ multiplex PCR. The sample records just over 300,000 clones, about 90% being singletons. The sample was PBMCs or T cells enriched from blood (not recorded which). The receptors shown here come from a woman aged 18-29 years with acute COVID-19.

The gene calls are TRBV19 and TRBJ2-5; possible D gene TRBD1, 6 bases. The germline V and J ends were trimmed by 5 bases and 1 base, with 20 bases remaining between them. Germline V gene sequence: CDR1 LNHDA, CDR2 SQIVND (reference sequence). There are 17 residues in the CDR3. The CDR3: CASSAASGTIIQETQYF. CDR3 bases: TGTGCCAGTAGTGCCGCGTCCGGGACAATAATCCAAGAGACCCAGTACTTC.

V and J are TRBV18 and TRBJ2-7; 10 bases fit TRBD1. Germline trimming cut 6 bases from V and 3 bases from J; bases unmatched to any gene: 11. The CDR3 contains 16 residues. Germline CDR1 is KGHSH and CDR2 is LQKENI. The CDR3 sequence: CASSPWADRGDYEQYF. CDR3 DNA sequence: TGTGCCAGCTCTCCATGGGCGGACAGGGGGGACTACGAGCAGTACTTC. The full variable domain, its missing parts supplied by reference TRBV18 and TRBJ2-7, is NAGVMQNPRHLVRRRGQEARLRCSPMKGHSHVYWYRQLPEEGLKFMVYLQKENIIDESGMPKERFSAEFPKEGPSILRIQQVVRGDSAAYFCASSPWADRGDYEQYFGPGTRLTVT.

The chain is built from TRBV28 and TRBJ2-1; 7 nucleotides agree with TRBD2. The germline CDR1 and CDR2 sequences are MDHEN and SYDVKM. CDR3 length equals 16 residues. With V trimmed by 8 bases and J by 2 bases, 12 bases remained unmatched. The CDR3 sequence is CASGPRTSSPYNEQFF. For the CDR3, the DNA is TGTGCCAGCGGACCCCGGACTAGTTCTCCCTACAATGAGCAGTTCTTC.

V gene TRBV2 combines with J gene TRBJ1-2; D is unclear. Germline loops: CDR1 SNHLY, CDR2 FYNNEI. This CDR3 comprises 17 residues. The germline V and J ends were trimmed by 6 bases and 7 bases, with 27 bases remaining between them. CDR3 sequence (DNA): TGTGCCAGCAGGGCCGGGATACGAACTCCCCGGGTGGGTGGCTACACCTTC. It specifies CASRAGIRTPRVGGYTF.

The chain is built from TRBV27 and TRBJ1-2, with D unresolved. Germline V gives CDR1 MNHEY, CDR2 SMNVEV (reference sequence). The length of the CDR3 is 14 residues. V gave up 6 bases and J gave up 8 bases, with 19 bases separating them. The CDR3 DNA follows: TGTGCCAGCAGCCCCGGGAGTGGAGGTGGGGGCTACACCTTC. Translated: CASSPGSGGGGYTF.

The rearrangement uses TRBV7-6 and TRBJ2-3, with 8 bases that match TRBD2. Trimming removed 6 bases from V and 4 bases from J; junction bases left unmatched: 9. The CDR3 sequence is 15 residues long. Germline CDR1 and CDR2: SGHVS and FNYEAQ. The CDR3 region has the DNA TGTGCCAGCAGACTAGGACTAGCCAACGCAGATACGCAGTATTTT. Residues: CASRLGLANADTQYF.

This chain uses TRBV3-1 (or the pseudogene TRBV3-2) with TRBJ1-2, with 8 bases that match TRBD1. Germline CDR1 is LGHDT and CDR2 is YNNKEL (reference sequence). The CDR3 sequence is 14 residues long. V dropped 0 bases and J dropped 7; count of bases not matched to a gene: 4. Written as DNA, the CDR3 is TGTGCCAGCAGCCAAGACAGGGGGCGGGGTGGCTACACCTTC. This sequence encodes CASSQDRGRGGYTF.

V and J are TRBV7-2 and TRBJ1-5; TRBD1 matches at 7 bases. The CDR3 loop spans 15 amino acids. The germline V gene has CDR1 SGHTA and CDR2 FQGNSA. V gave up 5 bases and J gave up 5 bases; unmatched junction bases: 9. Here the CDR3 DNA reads TGTGCCAGCAGCGTGCGACAGGGTAAGGATCAGCCCCAGCATTTT. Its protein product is CASSVRQGKDQPQHF.

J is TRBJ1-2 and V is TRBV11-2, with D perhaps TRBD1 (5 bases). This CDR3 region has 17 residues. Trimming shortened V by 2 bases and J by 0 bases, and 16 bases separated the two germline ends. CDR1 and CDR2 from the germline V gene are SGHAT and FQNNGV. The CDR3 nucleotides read TGTGCCAGCAGCTTATTGGAAAGGGGTCCCACTAACTATGGCTACACCTTC. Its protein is CASSLLERGPTNYGYTF.

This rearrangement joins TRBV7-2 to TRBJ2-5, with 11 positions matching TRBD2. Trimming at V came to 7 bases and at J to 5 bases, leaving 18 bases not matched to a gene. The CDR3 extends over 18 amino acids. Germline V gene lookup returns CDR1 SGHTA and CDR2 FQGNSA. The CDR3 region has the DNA TGTGCCAGCACCCCAAGAGGTCTAGCGGGAGGCAGTGTGGAGACCCAGTACTTC. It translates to CASTPRGLAGGSVETQYF.

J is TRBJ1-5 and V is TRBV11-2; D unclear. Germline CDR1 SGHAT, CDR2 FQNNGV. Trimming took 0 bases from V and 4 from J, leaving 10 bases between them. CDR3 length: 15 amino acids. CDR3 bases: TGTGCCAGCAGCTTAGATGTAAACAGAAATCAGCCCCAGCATTTT. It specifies CASSLDVNRNQPQHF.

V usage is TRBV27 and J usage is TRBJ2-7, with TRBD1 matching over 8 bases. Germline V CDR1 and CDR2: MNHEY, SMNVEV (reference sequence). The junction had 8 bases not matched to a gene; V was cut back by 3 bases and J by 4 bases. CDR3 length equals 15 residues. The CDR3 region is CASSFQGRGRYEQYF. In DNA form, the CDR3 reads TGTGCCAGCAGTTTCCAGGGCAGGGGGCGTTACGAGCAGTACTTC.

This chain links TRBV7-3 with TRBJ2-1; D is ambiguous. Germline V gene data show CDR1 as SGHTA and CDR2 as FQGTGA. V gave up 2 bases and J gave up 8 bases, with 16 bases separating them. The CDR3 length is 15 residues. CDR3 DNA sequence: TGTGCCAGCAGCTTACTGGCAGCCCTGAGCGATGAGCAGTTCTTC. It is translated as CASSLLAALSDEQFF. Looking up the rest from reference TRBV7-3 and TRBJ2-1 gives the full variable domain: GAGVSQTPSNKVTEKGKYVELRCDPISGHTALYWYRQSLGQGPEFLIYFQGTGAADDSGLPNDRFFAVRPEGSVSTLKIQRTERGDSAVYLCASSLLAALSDEQFFGPGTRLTVL.

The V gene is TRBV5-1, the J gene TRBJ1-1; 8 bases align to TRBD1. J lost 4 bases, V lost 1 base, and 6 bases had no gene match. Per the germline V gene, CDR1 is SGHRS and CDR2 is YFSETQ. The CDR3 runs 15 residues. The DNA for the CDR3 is TGCGCCAGCAGCTTGCAGGGGGCGCCGGGCACTGAAGCTTTCTTT. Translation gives CASSLQGAPGTEAFF.

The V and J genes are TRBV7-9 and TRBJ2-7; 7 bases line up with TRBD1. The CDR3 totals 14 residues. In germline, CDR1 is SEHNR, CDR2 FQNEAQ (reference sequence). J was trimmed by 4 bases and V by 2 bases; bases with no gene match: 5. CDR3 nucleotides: TGTGCCAGCAGCTTACCCGGGACAGTGTACGAGCAGTACTTC. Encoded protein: CASSLPGTVYEQYF.

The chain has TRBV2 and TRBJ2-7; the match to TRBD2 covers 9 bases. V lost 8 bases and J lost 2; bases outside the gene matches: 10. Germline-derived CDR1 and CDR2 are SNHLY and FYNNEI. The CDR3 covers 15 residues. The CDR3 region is CASGLAGFGPYEQYF. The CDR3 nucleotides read TGTGCCAGCGGTCTAGCGGGATTCGGTCCCTACGAGCAGTACTTC.